This is a list of T cell receptor beta chains from one sample in a study of T cell responses to AZD1222 COVID-19 vaccine. Sequencing used immunoSEQ multiplex PCR; TCRdb keeps in-frame clones, though not all of them. The repertoire has approximately 180,000 clones, less than 90% of them found once; the top ten carry 1.5% to 2%. The sample in question was peripheral blood, obtained on day 0 of AZD1222 vaccination. These receptor sequences come from an adult in good health. The CDR3 runs from the conserved cysteine through the conserved F or W. D genes are given only for firm matches. Only some rows state a clone size, as once, few, many or a class for expanded clones.

clone_size,cdr3_length,v_call,j_call,d_call,cdr3_aa,cdr3_nt
-,12,TRBV30,TRBJ1-1,TRBD1,CAWWTGGTEAFF,TGTGCCTGGTGGACAGGGGGAACTGAAGCTTTCTTT
-,11,TRBV20-1,TRBJ2-3,-,CSLEPGEVQYF,TGCAGTCTTGAACCTGGAGAGGTGCAGTATTTT
-,19,TRBV10-2,TRBJ2-2,TRBD2,CASSNRISGMAVDTGELFF,TGCGCCAGCAGTAATCGGATTAGCGGGATGGCGGTGGACACCGGGGAGCTGTTTTTT
-,16,TRBV6-1,TRBJ1-4,-,CASSEAAGASNEKLFF,TGTGCCAGCAGTGAAGCGGCAGGGGCGTCTAATGAAAAACTGTTTTTT
few,15,TRBV6-5,TRBJ1-1,-,CASSYGGKGNTEAFF,TGTGCCAGCAGTTATGGGGGGAAGGGGAACACTGAAGCTTTCTTT
-,16,TRBV14,TRBJ2-7,TRBD1,CASSQHSGTGIYEQYF,TGTGCCAGCAGTCAGCACTCCGGGACAGGGATCTACGAGCAGTACTTC
-,15,TRBV5-1,TRBJ2-3,-,CASSWTMTSTDTQYF,TGCGCCAGCAGCTGGACTATGACTAGCACAGATACGCAGTATTTT
few,13,TRBV30,TRBJ2-7,-,CAWSNGAVHEQYF,TGTGCCTGGAGTAACGGGGCGGTACACGAGCAGTACTTC
-,12,TRBV18,TRBJ2-3,-,CASSPGGDTQYF,TGTGCCAGCTCACCCGGGGGAGATACGCAGTATTTT
once,13,TRBV9,TRBJ2-3,-,CASSVSATDTQYF,TGTGCCAGCAGCGTCTCAGCCACAGATACGCAGTATTTT
-,17,TRBV6-2/TRBV6-3,TRBJ2-1,TRBD1,CASSLHLTGGTMIGQFF,TGTGCCAGCAGTCTACACCTGACAGGGGGTACAATGATTGGGCAGTTCTTC
-,14,TRBV6-1,TRBJ2-3,-,CASSERGGTDTQYF,TGTGCCAGCAGTGAAAGGGGTGGAACAGATACGCAGTATTTT
-,15,TRBV5-1,TRBJ1-1,-,CASRMGGGFGTEAFF,TGCGCCAGCAGGATGGGGGGCGGTTTCGGCACTGAAGCTTTCTTT
-,16,TRBV4-1,TRBJ2-7,-,CASSPQGTAVSGEQYF,TGCGCCAGCAGCCCTCAGGGCACGGCAGTCAGCGGTGAGCAGTACTTC
-,16,TRBV10-2,TRBJ1-1,-,CASGSLYDGFATEAFF,TGCGCCAGCGGGTCCCTCTATGACGGCTTTGCCACTGAAGCTTTCTTT
-,15,TRBV24-1,TRBJ2-7,-,CATSEGPGPTYEQYF,TGTGCCACCAGTGAAGGTCCAGGCCCAACCTACGAGCAGTACTTC
-,15,TRBV7-2,TRBJ1-5,-,CASSPGAWGNQPQHF,TGTGCCAGCAGCCCCGGCGCCTGGGGAAATCAGCCCCAGCATTTT
-,14,TRBV28,TRBJ1-5,-,CASRDGTSNQPQHF,TGTGCCAGCAGAGACGGGACGAGCAATCAGCCCCAGCATTTT